This TCR beta chain was recovered during a study of beta chain features in type 1 diabetes. Study-wide results and caveats: A closer apparent resemblance between naive, central memory and Treg TCRB repertoires was seen in patients than in healthy donors. VDJ junctions from patients with type 1 diabetes contained fewer insertions and more deletions. Moderate but significant shortening of TCRB CDR3s was recorded in all four CD4+ subsets from Type 1 diabetes patients.

Every isolated RNA sample was fully reverse transcribed, so sequencing captured expressed TCRB transcripts. The repertoire was sequenced with immunoSEQ multiplex PCR; TCRdb's copy has only in-frame clones and lacks some. The repertoire holds roughly 300,000 clones, with around 9.3% as singletons. After removal of 4 bases from V and 5 bases from J, the junction contained 6 bases not matched to a gene. The CDR3 extends over 15 amino acids. Germline V lookup: CDR1 SGHTA, CDR2 FQGNSA. Naive, central memory, regulatory and stem cell-like memory cells within the CD4+ compartment were sorted using CD45RO/CCR7/CD25/CD127/CD95/CD27. Ten or more counts support this clone. As yet, its antigen is unknown.

The TCR was taken from a man aged 30-40 years with type 1 diabetes. The sample comprised central memory CD4+ T cells from blood. V gene TRBV7-2 combines with J gene TRBJ1-4; 8 bases align to TRBD1. CDR3 in DNA: TGTGCCAGCAGCTCCGACAGGGGTAGGAATGAAAAACTGTTTTTT. Protein product: CASSSDRGRNEKLFF.